This T cell receptor beta chain derives from a study of a mutant IDH1 vaccine in newly diagnosed glioma. Turning to the study itself: Treated patients had a mean age of approximately 40 years and a roughly 62% male, roughly 40% female split.

Of note for this clone: Its antigen is not known.

The time point is: week 35, safety follow-up. The content of each vaccine dose was 300 ug of mutant IDH1 20-mer peptide, and topical imiquimod accompanied it. The repertoire was sequenced with immunoSEQ multiplex PCR; TCRdb's copy has only in-frame clones and lacks some. The top ten clones hold roughly 9.3% of a sample with over 25,000 clones, around 77% of them seen once. Germline-derived CDR1 and CDR2 are MRHNA and SNTAGT. The trim removed 7 bases at V and 4 bases at J, leaving 9 bases unmatched. There are 16 residues in the CDR3. V usage is TRBV6-4 and J usage is TRBJ2-7; 14 positions match TRBD2. The source was PBMCs, collected from a glioma patient whose treatment included an IDH1 peptide vaccine. The source of this sequence is a woman in her twenties or thirties with glioma. Some clones in this sample may be carry-over from other donors' samples. CDR3 sequence (DNA): TGTGCCAGCACTCCCGGGACTAGCGGGAGTAGGTACGAGCAGTACTTC. Its protein is CASTPGTSGSRYEQYF.